This T cell receptor beta chain was sequenced during a study of PD-L1 blockade in urothelial cancer. Across the study: Previous chemotherapy exposure amounted to 0 to 3 regimens for patients. Blood analyses occurred 3 weeks (second dose) and 6 weeks post treatment start.

Some clones are missing from TCRdb's copy, which holds only in-frame ones; the method was immunoSEQ multiplex PCR. The sample contains tens of thousands of clones, approximately 83% of which appear only once. This specimen consisted of PBMCs, obtained around atezolizumab (anti-PD-L1) treatment. This sequence originates from a man aged 55 to 70 with urothelial cancer.

CDR3 bases: TGCGCCAGCAGAGAGACTAGCACAGATACGCAGTATTTT. Its translation: CASRETSTDTQYF. The chain joins TRBV4-1 to TRBJ2-3; no clear D. Germline assignment: CDR1 MGHRA and CDR2 YSYEKL. The CDR3 is 13 amino acids. V was cut by 6 bases and J by 0 bases, with 7 bases left in between.